Below are 12 T cell receptor beta chains sequenced from a single sample in a study of blood T cell repertoires in COVID-19. Some clones are missing from TCRdb's copy, which holds only in-frame ones; the method was immunoSEQ multiplex PCR. Found here are some 500,000 clones, around 89% of them singletons; the top ten hold 1.8%. The sample taken for sequencing was PBMCs or T cells enriched from blood (not recorded which). Receptors originate from a woman aged 40 to 55 who had recovered from COVID-19.

The J gene is TRBJ1-1, the V gene TRBV7-9; 9 positions match TRBD1. This CDR3 has 15 residues. Germline V gives CDR1 SEHNR, CDR2 FQNEAQ (reference sequence). Trimming at V came to 5 bases and at J to 4 bases, leaving 8 bases not matched to a gene. The CDR3 protein is CASSLGQGRFTEAFF. CDR3 DNA sequence: TGTGCCAGCAGCCTGGGACAGGGAAGGTTCACTGAAGCTTTCTTT.

The chain carries TRBV7-2 and TRBJ2-1; D is unclear. The CDR3 has 16 amino acids. Between the trimmed V and J ends, which lost 5 bases and 2 bases, there was a span of 16 bases. Germline assignment: CDR1 SGHTA and CDR2 FQGNSA. The CDR3 DNA sequence: TGTGCCAGCAGCCAGACAATTCCTATCCCCTACAATGAGCAGTTCTTC. The encoded protein is CASSQTIPIPYNEQFF.

V and J are TRBV4-1 and TRBJ1-1; the D gene is possibly TRBD1 (5 bases). The CDR3 sequence is 19 residues long. V was shortened by 0 bases and J by 0 bases, with 20 bases between the two germline ends. The germline V gene encodes CDR1 MGHRA and CDR2 YSYEKL. The CDR3 region has the DNA TGCGCCAGCAGCCAAGATAGGGGTGGGGGGATCTGGATGAACACTGAAGCTTTCTTT. This codes for CASSQDRGGGIWMNTEAFF.

V is TRBV3-1 (or the pseudogene TRBV3-2) and J is TRBJ2-4; TRBD2 matches at 9 bases. The germline CDR1 and CDR2 sequences are LGHDT and YNNKEL (reference sequence). CDR3 length: 15 amino acids. The trim removed 6 bases at V and 6 bases at J, leaving 9 bases unmatched. The CDR3, as DNA: TGTGCCAGCAGGACGACTAGCGGACCTCTAAACATTCAGTACTTC. Translation: CASRTTSGPLNIQYF.

This chain uses TRBV5-8 with TRBJ1-4; the D is unclear. CDR1 is SGHTS, CDR2 YDEGEE, per germline. The V end lost 3 bases, the J end lost 8 bases, and 8 bases lay between the germline ends. CDR3 length: 12 amino acids. The CDR3 loop is CASSWAEEKLFF. CDR3 DNA: TGTGCCAGCAGCTGGGCTGAGGAAAAACTGTTTTTT.

This sequence joins TRBV6-5 and TRBJ2-7; 7 nucleotides align to TRBD2. The V and J ends lost 0 bases and 8 bases, in that order; junction bases with no gene match: 4. This CDR3 spans 13 amino acids. Germline-derived CDR1 and CDR2 are MNHEY and SVGAGI. The CDR3 sequence: CASSYSMGGKQYF. The CDR3 coding sequence is TGTGCCAGCAGTTACTCGATGGGAGGGAAGCAGTACTTC.

The rearrangement links TRBV5-1 to TRBJ2-1; TRBD2 matches 7 bases. V lost 3 bases and J lost 8; bases outside the gene matches: 8. This CDR3 is 14 amino acids long. Germline V gene lookup returns CDR1 SGHRS and CDR2 YFSETQ. The CDR3 DNA follows: TGCGCCAGCAGCTCCTATAAGCGGGAAGATGAGCAGTTCTTC. It translates to CASSSYKREDEQFF.

The rearrangement links TRBV7-9 to TRBJ1-6; TRBD1 agrees at 7 bases. With 5 bases clipped from V and 7 bases from J, the junction kept 5 bases outside the gene matches. Germline V gene data show CDR1 as SEHNR and CDR2 as FQNEAQ (reference sequence). The CDR3 contains 14 residues. CDR3 coding DNA: TGTGCCAGCAGCAAGACAGGGCCCAATTCACCCCTCCACTTT. This sequence encodes CASSKTGPNSPLHF.

V and J are TRBV4-1 and TRBJ2-1; TRBD1 matches at 9 bases. The J segment lost 6 bases and the V segment lost 3 bases, leaving 6 bases of the junction unmatched. The germline gives CDR1 MGHRA, CDR2 YSYEKL. CDR3 size: 15 residues. The CDR3 DNA is TGCGCCAGCAGCCACGGGGACAGGGAAGGCAATGAGCAGTTCTTC. This sequence encodes CASSHGDREGNEQFF.

This chain connects TRBV10-3 to TRBJ1-5; D uncertain. The V and J ends lost 8 bases and 4 bases respectively, with 18 bases between them. CDR1 and CDR2 (germline): ENHRY, SYGVKD. CDR3 length equals 15 residues. CDR3 protein: CAISTQPSGNQPQHF. As DNA, the CDR3 is TGTGCCATCTCTACACAGCCTTCTGGAAATCAGCCCCAGCATTTT.

V gene TRBV7-9 combines with J gene TRBJ2-7; tentatively, D is TRBD2 (6 bases). This CDR3 comprises 15 residues. Trimming took off 5 bases at V and 2 bases at J, with 16 bases between the two ends. The germline gives CDR1 SEHNR, CDR2 FQNEAQ (reference sequence). The DNA for the CDR3 is TGTGCCAGCAGCCTAAGCGGAGGGGTGACCTACGAGCAGTACTTC. Its protein product is CASSLSGGVTYEQYF.

The chain has TRBV2 and TRBJ1-6; weak D call: TRBD1 (5 bases). The length of the CDR3 is 13 residues. The V end lost 7 bases, the J end lost 11 bases, and 15 bases lay between the germline ends. Germline V gene data show CDR1 as SNHLY and CDR2 as FYNNEI. Here the CDR3 reads CASTTFLGAPLHF. The DNA of the CDR3 is TGTGCCAGCACCACTTTCTTAGGGGCACCCCTCCACTTT.